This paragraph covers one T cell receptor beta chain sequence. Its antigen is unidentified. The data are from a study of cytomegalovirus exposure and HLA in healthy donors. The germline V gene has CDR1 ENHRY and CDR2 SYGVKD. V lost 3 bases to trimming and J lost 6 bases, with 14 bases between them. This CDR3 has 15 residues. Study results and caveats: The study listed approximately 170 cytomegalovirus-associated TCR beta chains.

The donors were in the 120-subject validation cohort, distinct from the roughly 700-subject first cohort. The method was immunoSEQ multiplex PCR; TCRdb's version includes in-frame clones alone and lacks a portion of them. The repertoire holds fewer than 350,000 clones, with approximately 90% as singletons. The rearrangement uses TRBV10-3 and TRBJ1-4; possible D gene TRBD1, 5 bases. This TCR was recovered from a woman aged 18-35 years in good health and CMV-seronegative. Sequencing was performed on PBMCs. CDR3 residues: CAISELDRQDEKLFF. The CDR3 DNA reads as TGTGCCATCAGTGAATTAGACAGACAAGATGAAAAACTGTTTTTT.